Each of the 27 T cell receptor beta chains below was sequenced from the same sample in a study of spatial heterogeneity in lung cancer. Overall study findings and caveats: The number of expanded tumor alpha and beta chains correlated with mutation number.

TCRdb ran MiXCR on the 5' RACE reads and lists one entry per CDR3 protein. This sample has some 12,000 distinct CDR3 sequences, with more than 9.5% found just once. Time point reported: sample taken at primary tumor resection. These receptors' targets are unknown. This sample comprised lung tumor tissue, obtained at surgery. The receptors come from a male donor with early-stage non-small cell lung cancer.

This clonotype was seen more than once but under ten times. J is TRBJ2-4 and V is TRBV7-9; no firm D call. V lost 5 bases and J 3 bases, leaving 5 bases between the germline ends. The length of the CDR3 is 12 residues. CDR1 is SEHNR and CDR2 is FQNEAQ in the germline V gene (reference sequence). CDR3: CASSPNKNIQYF. Written as DNA, the CDR3 is TGTGCCAGCAGCCCTAACAAAAACATTCAGTACTTC.

This clonotype has only a few counts. The chain links TRBV7-9 to TRBJ1-1, with unresolved D. This CDR3 comprises 11 residues. CDR1 SEHNR and CDR2 FQNEAQ come from the germline V gene (reference sequence). V lost 5 bases and J 3 bases, leaving 4 bases between the germline ends. This CDR3 reads CASSLDTEAFF. The DNA of the CDR3 is TGTGCCAGCAGCCTCGACACTGAAGCTTTCTTT.

In its sample, this clonotype was seen a few times. The chain recombines TRBV6-5 with TRBJ2-5, with D perhaps matching TRBD2 (6 bases). Germline loops: CDR1 MNHEY, CDR2 SVGAGI. Trimming pared 0 bases from V and 5 bases from J, leaving 16 bases between. This CDR3 region has 16 residues. The CDR3 protein is CASSYSGTEGLETQYF. In nucleotides, the CDR3 is TGTGCCAGCAGTTACTCCGGGACGGAGGGTTTGGAGACCCAGTACTTC.

V and J are TRBV4-3 and TRBJ1-3; D is ambiguous. Germline CDR1 reads LGHNA; CDR2 reads YSLEER. The V end lost 0 bases, the J end lost 3 bases, and 3 bases lay between the germline ends. CDR3 size: 13 residues. The CDR3 DNA reads as TGCGCCAGCAGCCAAGATTATGGAAACACCATATATTTT. Its protein product is CASSQDYGNTIYF.

This clonotype was recorded many times. The chain carries TRBV4-2 and TRBJ2-5; 7 bases map to TRBD1. The junction had 5 bases not matched to a gene; V was cut back by 2 bases and J by 2 bases. The length of the CDR3 is 15 residues. Germline values: CDR1 LGHNA, CDR2 YNFKEQ. The CDR3 protein is CASSQSPTGQETQYF. The CDR3, as DNA: TGTGCCAGCAGCCAATCCCCGACAGGGCAAGAGACCCAGTACTTC.

This chain connects TRBV10-1 to TRBJ1-1; D not certain. V lost 2 bases to trimming and J lost 2 bases, with 6 bases between them. CDR1 and CDR2 (germline): WNHNN, SYGVQD (reference sequence). The length of the CDR3 is 13 residues. The CDR3 sequence is CASSEGTNTEAFF. In DNA, the CDR3 is TGCGCCAGCAGTGAGGGCACCAACACTGAAGCTTTCTTT.

This clonotype was seen only a few times. The chain employs TRBV7-9 and TRBJ1-3, with D possibly TRBD1 on 5 matching bases. The CDR3 is made up of 16 amino acids. V shed 10 bases and J shed 0 bases, with 19 bases lying between them. Germline V gene sequence: CDR1 SEHNR, CDR2 FQNEAQ (reference sequence). As DNA, the CDR3 is TGTGCCACCATCCCGCTGGGGCTGATCTCTGGAAACACCATATATTTT. It translates to CATIPLGLISGNTIYF.

This clonotype was detected many times. The V call is TRBV6-5, the J call TRBJ2-7; no reliable D call. The CDR3 sequence is 13 residues long. CDR1 and CDR2 from the germline V gene are MNHEY and SVGAGI. V was cut by 8 bases and J by 6 bases, with 17 bases left in between. CDR3 in amino acids: CASQVRGSSEQYF. CDR3 nucleotides: TGTGCCAGCCAGGTCCGTGGGTCCAGCGAGCAGTACTTC.

This clonotype was recorded at least ten times. The CDR3 protein is CASRLQGNYGYTF. CDR3 sequence (DNA): TGTGCCAGCAGACTACAGGGGAACTATGGCTACACCTTC. The rearrangement joins TRBV12-3 or TRBV12-4 to TRBJ1-2; 7 positions agree with TRBD1. The V gene end was trimmed by 6 bases and the J gene end by 2 bases; junction bases not matched to a gene: 3. This CDR3 is 13 amino acids long.

This clonotype occurred many times. This chain connects TRBV7-2 to TRBJ1-6; no reliable D call. V dropped 5 bases and J dropped 7 bases, with 6 bases sitting between them. From germline, CDR1 is SGHTA and CDR2 FQGNSA. The CDR3 covers 12 residues. The CDR3 DNA follows: TGTGCCAGCAGCCCCACCAATTCACCCCTCCACTTT. Translated, it gives CASSPTNSPLHF.

V gene TRBV20-1 combines with J gene TRBJ2-7; possible D gene TRBD1, 6 bases. Germline V gene sequence: CDR1 DFQATT, CDR2 SNEGSKA (reference sequence). V was cut by 3 bases and J by 0 bases, with 12 bases left in between. This CDR3 has 14 residues. The chain's CDR3 is CSAREGTFSYEQYF. CDR3 bases: TGCAGTGCTAGGGAAGGGACATTCTCCTACGAGCAGTACTTC.

The rearrangement joins TRBV29-1 to TRBJ1-2; 7 bases match TRBD1. Trimming removed 8 bases from V and 7 bases from J; junction bases left unmatched: 16. The germline gives CDR1 SQVTM, CDR2 ANQGSEA. The CDR3 is 14 residues long. The CDR3 loop reads CSTKQGQGGAGYTF. The CDR3 nucleotides are TGCAGCACGAAACAGGGGCAGGGCGGCGCTGGCTACACCTTC.

The chain couples TRBV4-2 to TRBJ1-5; D possibly corresponds to TRBD1 (5 bases). V lost 6 bases, J lost 0 bases, and 9 bases lay in between. Germline assignment: CDR1 LGHNA and CDR2 YNFKEQ. This CDR3 contains 14 residues. The CDR3: CASSGGYSNQPQHF. In DNA form, the CDR3 reads TGTGCCAGCAGTGGGGGATATAGCAATCAGCCCCAGCATTTT.

This clonotype is labeled medium-sized. This chain links TRBV6-5 with TRBJ2-5, with D maybe TRBD2 (6 bases). Germline assignment: CDR1 MNHEY and CDR2 SVGAGI. The CDR3 totals 13 residues. V lost 5 bases, J lost 4 bases, and 11 bases lay in between. CDR3 loop: CASSHRGRETQYF. CDR3 nucleotides: TGTGCCAGCAGTCATCGGGGGAGAGAGACCCAGTACTTC.

The V call is TRBV7-9, the J call TRBJ2-1; TRBD2 matches at 9 bases. J was trimmed by 7 bases and V by 1 base; bases with no gene match: 2. The germline CDR1 and CDR2 sequences are SEHNR and FQNEAQ (reference sequence). There are 14 residues in the CDR3. The CDR3 loop reads CASSLGLAVNEQFF. Here the CDR3 DNA reads TGTGCCAGCAGCTTAGGACTAGCGGTTAATGAGCAGTTCTTC.

This clonotype was detected a few times. The rearrangement joins TRBV4-2 to TRBJ2-1; D gene ambiguous. Trimming took 0 bases from V and 5 from J, leaving 14 bases between them. The CDR3 contains 16 residues. Germline values: CDR1 LGHNA, CDR2 YNFKEQ. CDR3 coding DNA: TGTGCCAGCAGCCAAGATATCCGGATTGGGAACAATGAGCAGTTCTTC. Amino acid sequence: CASSQDIRIGNNEQFF.

The chain carries TRBV18 and TRBJ2-3, with D perhaps being TRBD1 or TRBD2 (5 bases each). The CDR3 has 14 amino acids. Germline CDR1 KGHSH, CDR2 LQKENI. Trimming cost V 3 bases and J 2 bases, with 9 bases left between them. CDR3 DNA: TGTGCCAGCTCACCTCTCGGGGCCACAGATACGCAGTATTTT. Translation gives CASSPLGATDTQYF.

The chain employs TRBV10-3 and TRBJ1-2; the D gene is possibly TRBD1 (6 bases). This CDR3 is 13 amino acids long. V was shortened by 9 bases and J by 3 bases, with 14 bases between the two germline ends. CDR1 and CDR2 from the germline V gene are ENHRY and SYGVKD. CDR3 in amino acids: CAILQGGDYGYTF. CDR3 DNA sequence: TGTGCCATACTACAGGGAGGGGACTATGGCTACACCTTC.

In this sample, this clonotype turned up a few times. This chain joins TRBV6-2 or TRBV6-3 and TRBJ2-7, with D perhaps matching TRBD1 (6 bases). The CDR3 covers 11 residues. The germline V gene encodes CDR1 MNHEY and CDR2 SVGEGT. The V gene lost 6 bases and the J gene lost 4 bases, with 7 bases spanning the gap. CDR3: CASRQGYEQYF. The CDR3 DNA sequence: TGTGCCAGCAGACAGGGTTACGAGCAGTACTTC.

Ten or more counts support this clonotype. The chain carries TRBV10-3 and TRBJ1-1; weak D call: TRBD1 (5 bases). Germline lookup yields CDR1 ENHRY and CDR2 SYGVKD. The CDR3 consists of 12 residues. Trimming removed 6 bases at V and 11 bases at J, with 16 bases between. Here the CDR3 DNA reads TGTGCCATCAGATCCACTGGGACGCTGGCTTTCTTT. Encoded protein: CAIRSTGTLAFF.

This clonotype was counted at least ten times. V is TRBV20-1 and J is TRBJ2-4; D might be TRBD2 (6 bases). V shed 3 bases and J shed 7 bases, with 16 bases lying between them. The germline V gene has CDR1 DFQATT and CDR2 SNEGSKA (reference sequence). The CDR3 consists of 14 residues. CDR3 protein: CSASPDIGGNIQYF. For the CDR3, the DNA is TGCAGTGCTAGCCCTGACATTGGGGGGAACATTCAGTACTTC.

Only a few counts were recorded for this clonotype. The gene calls are TRBV20-1 and TRBJ2-3; 11 nucleotides align to TRBD2. Germline trimming cut 0 bases from V and 4 bases from J; bases unmatched to any gene: 6. This CDR3 has 16 residues. Germline V gene sequence: CDR1 DFQATT, CDR2 SNEGSKA (reference sequence). The CDR3 protein is CSARDPRLAGSDTQYF. CDR3 nucleotides: TGCAGTGCTAGAGATCCGAGACTAGCGGGGTCAGATACGCAGTATTTT.

The CDR3 region is CASSLLARLPDTQYF. In DNA, the CDR3 is TGTGCCAGCAGTTTATTGGCGCGGCTTCCAGATACGCAGTATTTT. J is TRBJ2-3 and V is TRBV28; D gene ambiguous. The CDR3 has 15 residues. CDR1 MDHEN and CDR2 SYDVKM come from the germline V gene. V lost 1 base to trimming and J lost 4 bases, with 12 bases between them.

This clonotype was seen ten or more times. The chain combines TRBV28 with TRBJ2-7; D might be TRBD1 (6 bases). In germline, CDR1 is MDHEN, CDR2 SYDVKM. Trimming removed 10 bases at V and 2 bases at J, with 12 bases between. This CDR3 contains 12 residues. CDR3 loop: CATRDKPYEQYF. CDR3 in DNA: TGTGCCACCCGGGACAAGCCCTACGAGCAGTACTTC.

Concerning this clonotype: Mismatch with germline at one junction end may stem from a read error. The V gene is TRBV28, the J gene TRBJ1-5; D not resolved. This CDR3 region has 15 residues. Germline V CDR1 and CDR2: MDHEN, SYDVKM. The CDR3 is CASSWIPDSNQSQHF. The DNA for the CDR3 is TGTGCCAGCAGTTGGATACCGGATAGCAATCAGTCCCAGCATTTT.

The chain links TRBV5-1 to TRBJ2-7, with D uncertain. The germline V gene encodes CDR1 SGHRS and CDR2 YFSETQ. The CDR3 length is 13 residues. Trimming cost V 4 bases and J 3 bases, with 11 bases left between them. The CDR3 bases are TGCGCCAGCAGCAGCACCGGTCGCTACGAGCAGTACTTC. Its translation: CASSSTGRYEQYF.

The V and J genes are TRBV20-1 and TRBJ2-4, with TRBD2 as a possible D gene (5 bases). The germline CDR1 and CDR2 sequences are DFQATT and SNEGSKA (reference sequence). This CDR3 is built from 10 residues. The ends were cut back, 4 bases at V and 8 bases at J, with 6 bases in the middle. CDR3 DNA sequence: TGCAGTGCTACGGGGTACATTCAGTACTTC. Protein sequence: CSATGYIQYF.